Presented here are 10 T cell receptor beta chains from one specimen sequenced in a study of T cells in Graves' hyperthyroidism and ophthalmopathy. The CDR3 regions of TCR beta were amplified from RNA transcripts. The TCR CDR3 first-round RT-PCR relied on the HTBI primer set. TCRdb re-called the multiplex PCR reads through MiXCR, storing one row per CDR3 protein. The sample gives hundreds of thousands of distinct CDR3 sequences, 11% to 15% of which show up once; 28% is in the top ten. The sample comprised blood. The receptors were sampled from a man aged 50 or older with Graves' ophthalmopathy.

In this sample, this clonotype turned up many times. The gene calls are TRBV11-3 and TRBJ2-7, with a weak D call TRBD2 (6 bases). Germline V gene lookup returns CDR1 SGHNT and CDR2 YENEEA. The V gene lost 2 bases and the J gene lost 2 bases, with 13 bases spanning the gap. The CDR3 is made up of 15 amino acids. CDR3 DNA sequence: TGTGCCAGCAGCTTACGTACGCGGGGCACCTACGAGCAGTACTTC. Its protein product is CASSLRTRGTYEQYF. Combining the CDR3 with reference TRBV11-3 and TRBJ2-7 gives the whole variable domain EAGVVQSPRYKIIEKKQPVAFWCNPISGHNTLYWYLQNLGQGPELLIRYENEEAVDDSQLPKDRFSAERLKGVDSTLKIQPAELGDSAVYLCASSLRTRGTYEQYFGPGTRLTVT.

This clonotype has only a few counts. The CDR3 bases are TGCGCCAGCAGTTCCAGCGGGAGCGTCGTCTACAATGAGCAGTTCTTC. It yields the protein CASSSSGSVVYNEQFF. This sequence joins TRBV5-1 and TRBJ2-1; TRBD2 aligns across 8 bases. V shed 5 bases, J shed 3 bases, and the junction held 10 bases outside the gene matches. The CDR3 contains 16 residues. CDR1 and CDR2 from the germline V gene are SGHRS and YFSETQ.

This clonotype has only a few counts. V is TRBV20-1 and J is TRBJ2-6; no firm D call. V was cut by 3 bases and J by 2 bases, with 8 bases left in between. CDR1 and CDR2 (germline): DFQATT, SNEGSKA (reference sequence). The CDR3 runs to 14 residues. DNA for the CDR3: TGCAGTGCTAGTTGGAACACTGGGGCCAACGTCCTGACTTTC. Translation: CSASWNTGANVLTF.

This clonotype was counted many times. The genes are TRBV12-3 or TRBV12-4 and TRBJ2-1; 14 nucleotides line up with TRBD2. Germline trimming cut 6 bases from V and 8 bases from J; bases unmatched to any gene: 6. The length of the CDR3 is 15 residues. This CDR3 reads CASRAGLAGVDEQFF. In DNA form, the CDR3 reads TGTGCCAGCAGGGCGGGACTAGCGGGAGTGGATGAGCAGTTCTTC.

The chain combines TRBV6-5 with TRBJ2-4, with D perhaps matching TRBD1 or TRBD2 (5 bases each). The CDR3 runs 14 residues. V was pared by 3 bases and J by 6 bases, with 12 bases between. Germline V lookup: CDR1 MNHEY, CDR2 SVGAGI. The CDR3 nucleotides are TGTGCCAGCAGTTATTCAGGGAGAGCAAACATTCAGTACTTC. It specifies CASSYSGRANIQYF.

This clonotype appeared many times. The V gene is TRBV20-1, the J gene TRBJ1-4; weak D call: TRBD1 (5 bases). V was clipped by 7 bases and J by 6 bases, with 12 bases between them. CDR1 is DFQATT and CDR2 is SNEGSKA in the germline V gene (reference sequence). This CDR3 has 12 amino acids. The CDR3 bases are TGCAGTGTCCGGGGGTATGATGAAAAACTGTTTTTT. This encodes CSVRGYDEKLFF.

This clonotype was found a few times. CDR3 DNA sequence: TGTGCCAGCAGCTTAAGCGGGGAATATGGCTACACCTTC. It codes for CASSLSGEYGYTF. The chain recombines TRBV7-9 with TRBJ1-2; D ambiguous. Germline-derived CDR1 and CDR2 are SEHNR and FQNEAQ (reference sequence). The V end was cut by 2 bases, the J end by 5 bases, with 9 bases between. CDR3 length: 13 residues.

This clonotype was recorded at least ten times. The rearrangement uses TRBV6-1 and TRBJ2-7; perhaps TRBD1 as D (6 bases). CDR1 and CDR2 from the germline V gene are MNHNS and SASEGT. Trimming left V 3 bases short and J 5 bases short, with 20 bases between. CDR3 length equals 16 residues. CDR3 amino acids: CASSDTIRGERDEQYF. The CDR3 DNA sequence: TGTGCCAGCAGTGACACGATCAGGGGCGAACGGGACGAGCAGTACTTC.

The chain combines TRBV10-1 with TRBJ2-2; no clear D gene. The germline V and J ends were trimmed by 6 bases and 3 bases, with 8 bases remaining between them. Germline lookup yields CDR1 WNHNN and CDR2 SYGVQD (reference sequence). This CDR3 contains 13 residues. CDR3 in DNA: TGCGCCAGCAGGGACGGATACACCGGGGAGCTGTTTTTT. Its protein product is CASRDGYTGELFF.

This clonotype occurred many times. The chain employs TRBV27 and TRBJ2-1; weak D call: TRBD1 (6 bases). The CDR3 has 17 residues. Per germline, CDR1 MNHEY and CDR2 SMNVEV (reference sequence). Deletions cut 2 bases from V and 2 bases from J, with 16 bases between. CDR3 DNA sequence: TGTGCCAGCAGTTTAACCATCAGGGGCCGTGCCTACAATGAGCAGTTCTTC. This encodes CASSLTIRGRAYNEQFF.